Each of the 28 T cell receptor beta chains below was sequenced from the same sample in a study of CD8 T cells in Susac syndrome. RNA in amounts of about 0.5 to 1 ug was reverse transcribed with random hexamers. TCRdb independently ran MiXCR on the immunoSEQ multiplex PCR reads; one entry per CDR3 protein. The sample holds 120,000 to 150,000 distinct CDR3 sequences, around 94% seen once. Specimen: CD8+ T cells from PBMCs. Every receptor here comes from a human donor in good health.

The rearrangement joins TRBV29-1 to TRBJ2-3; D not resolved. Germline V CDR1 and CDR2: SQVTM, ANQGSEA. Trimming took off 7 bases at V and 0 bases at J, with 17 bases between the two ends. This CDR3 is built from 15 residues. The CDR3 sequence is CSAPGWQFSTDTQYF. The CDR3 nucleotides are TGCAGCGCCCCCGGTTGGCAATTCAGCACAGATACGCAGTATTTT.

The V call is TRBV4-3, the J call TRBJ2-2; D might be TRBD1 (6 bases). Between the trimmed V and J ends, which lost 4 bases and 5 bases, there was a span of 11 bases. Germline V gene lookup returns CDR1 LGHNA and CDR2 YSLEER. This CDR3 is built from 14 residues. This CDR3 reads CASSPRDMTGELFF. DNA of the CDR3: TGCGCCAGCAGCCCTCGGGACATGACCGGGGAGCTGTTTTTT.

The chain couples TRBV7-2 to TRBJ2-7; D is ambiguous. Germline V CDR1 and CDR2: SGHTA, FQGNSA. The CDR3 totals 12 residues. Trimming took off 5 bases at V and 5 bases at J, with 10 bases between the two ends. The CDR3, as DNA: TGTGCCAGCAGCCTCGGGTCGCACGAGCAGTACTTC. Translation gives CASSLGSHEQYF.

Only one count was recorded for this clonotype. V gene TRBV29-1 combines with J gene TRBJ2-7; D gene ambiguous. Germline CDR1 SQVTM, CDR2 ANQGSEA. This CDR3 region has 13 residues. The V end lost 4 bases, the J end lost 2 bases, and 12 bases lay between the germline ends. Written as DNA, the CDR3 is TGCAGCGTTGTAGGTGGGGTTACCTACGAGCAGTACTTC. Protein sequence: CSVVGGVTYEQYF.

This chain links TRBV4-3 with TRBJ2-1, with 9 positions matching TRBD2. Germline CDR1 reads LGHNA; CDR2 reads YSLEER. The CDR3 extends over 15 amino acids. The trim removed 2 bases at V and 7 bases at J, leaving 6 bases unmatched. The CDR3 spells CASSQFSGSTNEQFF. The CDR3 DNA follows: TGCGCCAGCAGCCAATTTAGCGGGAGTACGAATGAGCAGTTCTTC.

This sequence joins TRBV29-1 and TRBJ2-7; D is possibly TRBD2 (7 bases). The V gene's germline CDR1 is SQVTM and CDR2 ANQGSEA. The CDR3 is 14 amino acids. V was trimmed by 6 bases and J by 4 bases, leaving 19 bases between them. The CDR3 DNA follows: TGCAGCGTGGGGGGGCAGGCTCCGGGGTACGAGCAGTACTTC. Its protein product is CSVGGQAPGYEQYF.

The chain links TRBV19 to TRBJ2-7, with D maybe TRBD1 (5 bases). CDR1 LNHDA and CDR2 SQIVND come from the germline V gene (reference sequence). The CDR3 totals 12 residues. V lost 9 bases and J lost 3, with 12 bases in between. For the CDR3, the DNA is TGTGCCAGCTCTTACACAGGCTACGAGCAGTACTTC. As protein: CASSYTGYEQYF.

The chain employs TRBV3-1 and TRBJ2-7; D is ambiguous. This CDR3 is built from 13 residues. In germline, CDR1 is LGHDT, CDR2 YNNKEL (reference sequence). V shed 4 bases and J shed 6 bases, with 13 bases lying between them. CDR3 loop: CASSPRHYLEQYF. CDR3 nucleotide sequence: TGTGCCAGCAGCCCCAGACACTATCTCGAGCAGTACTTC.

The V call is TRBV27, the J call TRBJ1-1, with 7 bases fitting TRBD1. CDR1 is MNHEY and CDR2 is SMNVEV in the germline V gene (reference sequence). The CDR3 contains 12 residues. The J segment lost 8 bases and the V segment lost 4 bases, leaving 4 bases of the junction unmatched. The CDR3 region is CASSWTGGEAFF. The CDR3 nucleotides are TGTGCCAGCAGTTGGACAGGAGGCGAAGCTTTCTTT.

This chain connects TRBV20-1 to TRBJ2-7; 7 positions match TRBD1. Germline V lookup: CDR1 DFQATT, CDR2 SNEGSKA (reference sequence). The V and J ends lost 0 bases and 0 bases, in that order; junction bases with no gene match: 5. The CDR3 spans 15 residues. Here the CDR3 DNA reads TGCAGTGCTAGAGACCAGGGGGAATCCTCCTACGAGCAGTACTTC. Translation gives CSARDQGESSYEQYF.

The V and J genes are TRBV27 and TRBJ2-3; 7 nucleotides line up with TRBD2. J lost 1 base, V lost 6 bases, and 10 bases had no gene match. The CDR3 has 16 residues. Germline V CDR1 and CDR2: MNHEY, SMNVEV (reference sequence). The CDR3 region is CASSPTSASRTDTQYF. CDR3 in DNA: TGTGCCAGCAGCCCAACTAGCGCGAGCCGCACAGATACGCAGTATTTT.

The chain recombines TRBV9 with TRBJ1-1; no clear D. Germline V lookup: CDR1 SGDLS, CDR2 YYNGEE. CDR3 length equals 14 residues. V lost 3 bases and J 0 bases, leaving 9 bases between the germline ends. In DNA, the CDR3 is TGTGCCAGCAGCGCCACAGATATGAACACTGAAGCTTTCTTT. Protein product: CASSATDMNTEAFF.

The chain has TRBV7-9 and TRBJ2-7; D uncertain. Germline loops: CDR1 SEHNR, CDR2 FQNEAQ (reference sequence). Trimming took 8 bases from V and 6 from J, leaving 14 bases between them. This CDR3 comprises 12 residues. CDR3 in amino acids: CASELSSGEQYF. The CDR3, as DNA: TGTGCCAGCGAACTGTCCTCGGGCGAGCAGTACTTC.

This chain links TRBV4-2 with TRBJ1-4; D unresolved. CDR3 length: 11 amino acids. V was pared by 3 bases and J by 5 bases, with 1 base between. Germline lookup yields CDR1 LGHNA and CDR2 YNFKEQ. For the CDR3, the DNA is TGTGCCAGCAGCCACAATGAAAAACTGTTTTTT. Its protein is CASSHNEKLFF.

A remark on this clonotype: One end of the junction is discordant with germline, which a read error may explain. The chain has TRBV5-1 and TRBJ2-3; the match to TRBD2 covers 9 bases. This CDR3 contains 15 residues. Germline V gene lookup returns CDR1 SGHRS and CDR2 YFSETQ. The CDR3 region is CASSLVGTSRDTQYF. CDR3 sequence (DNA): TGCGCCAGCAGCTTGGTAGGGACTAGCAGAGATACGCAGTATTTT.

This chain links TRBV5-8 with TRBJ1-1; TRBD1 agrees at 8 bases. CDR3 length: 14 residues. The J segment lost 4 bases and the V segment lost 4 bases, leaving 6 bases of the junction unmatched. Per the germline V gene, CDR1 is SGHTS and CDR2 is YDEGEE. The CDR3 nucleotides read TGTGCCAGCAGCACTTGGACAGGGCCCACTGAAGCTTTCTTT. Encoded protein: CASSTWTGPTEAFF.

The chain combines TRBV20-1 with TRBJ2-7, with 10 bases that match TRBD1. Germline lookup yields CDR1 DFQATT and CDR2 SNEGSKA (reference sequence). Trimming at V came to 3 bases and at J to 0 bases, leaving 5 bases not matched to a gene. The CDR3 totals 15 residues. The CDR3 loop is CSASPGTGVSYEQYF. The CDR3 DNA is TGCAGTGCTAGCCCAGGGACAGGGGTCTCCTACGAGCAGTACTTC.

The V and J genes are TRBV14 and TRBJ1-1; D ambiguous. The V gene's germline CDR1 is SGHDN and CDR2 FVKESK. CDR3 size: 13 residues. V lost 5 bases to trimming and J lost 0 bases, with 7 bases between them. CDR3: CASSVLMNTEAFF. CDR3 coding DNA: TGTGCCAGCAGCGTCCTCATGAACACTGAAGCTTTCTTT.

In its sample, this clonotype was seen once. The chain joins TRBV29-1 to TRBJ2-7, with D possibly TRBD1 on 6 matching bases. The germline V gene encodes CDR1 SQVTM and CDR2 ANQGSEA. Trimming pared 4 bases from V and 3 bases from J, leaving 13 bases between. The CDR3 has 13 residues. The CDR3 region has the DNA TGCAGCGTTGTGGGGGCCCAAATCTACGAGCAGTACTTC. This codes for CSVVGAQIYEQYF.

The CDR3 sequence is CASSYSTSRSGELFF. DNA for the CDR3: TGTGCCAGCAGTTACTCGACTAGCCGTTCGGGGGAGCTGTTTTTT. This rearrangement joins TRBV6-5 to TRBJ2-2, with 7 bases matching TRBD2. Germline V gives CDR1 MNHEY, CDR2 SVGAGI. Trimming at V came to 0 bases and at J to 8 bases, leaving 6 bases not matched to a gene. The CDR3 is 15 residues long.

The chain carries TRBV5-6 and TRBJ2-3, with TRBD2 matching 9 bases. V trimming: 5 bases; J trimming: 2 bases; junction bases outside the gene matches: 6. CDR1 SGHDT and CDR2 YYEEEE come from the germline V gene. The CDR3 spans 15 residues. The CDR3 DNA reads TGTGCCAGCAGAAGAGGGACTAGCCTCACAGATACGCAGTATTTT. Protein: CASRRGTSLTDTQYF.

The V gene is TRBV30, the J gene TRBJ1-2; no firm D call. The germline CDR1 and CDR2 sequences are GTSNPN and SVGIG (reference sequence). The CDR3 has 16 residues. Trimming stripped 3 bases from V and 2 bases from J, with 19 bases between. CDR3 residues: CAWRDSWAVGNYGYTF. In DNA, the CDR3 is TGTGCCTGGAGAGATAGCTGGGCAGTAGGGAACTATGGCTACACCTTC.

In this sample, this clonotype turned up once. The genes are TRBV3-1 and TRBJ2-2; D is uncertain. V lost 1 base and J 6 bases, leaving 6 bases between the germline ends. Germline V CDR1 and CDR2: LGHDT, YNNKEL (reference sequence). The CDR3 consists of 13 residues. The CDR3 loop reads CASSQVEAGELFF. The CDR3 nucleotides read TGTGCCAGCAGCCAAGTCGAGGCCGGGGAGCTGTTTTTT.

Here the CDR3 DNA reads TGCAGTGCGGAGACTAGCGGGAGATGGGAGACCCAGTACTTC. It translates to CSAETSGRWETQYF. This chain connects TRBV20-1 to TRBJ2-5; 12 bases fit TRBD2. V shed 6 bases and J 5 bases; nucleotides not matched to a gene: 7. The CDR3 length is 14 residues. Germline CDR1 reads DFQATT; CDR2 reads SNEGSKA (reference sequence).

The chain links TRBV27 to TRBJ2-1, with D perhaps TRBD2 (6 bases). Germline CDR1 MNHEY, CDR2 SMNVEV (reference sequence). This CDR3 is built from 15 residues. V was clipped by 5 bases and J by 6 bases, with 17 bases between them. CDR3 nucleotides: TGTGCCAGCAGTCTCGGACCTCCGGGAGTCAATGAGCAGTTCTTC. Translated, it gives CASSLGPPGVNEQFF.

The chain has TRBV27 and TRBJ2-1; perhaps D is TRBD1 or TRBD2 (5 bases each). Trimming shortened V by 2 bases and J by 2 bases, and 13 bases separated the two germline ends. Germline-derived CDR1 and CDR2 are MNHEY and SMNVEV (reference sequence). The CDR3 runs 16 residues. The CDR3 is CASSLRLGEAYNEQFF. In nucleotides, the CDR3 is TGTGCCAGCAGTTTAAGGTTGGGGGAAGCCTACAATGAGCAGTTCTTC.

The chain combines TRBV9 with TRBJ1-2; D not resolved. In germline, CDR1 is SGDLS, CDR2 YYNGEE. The CDR3 spans 10 residues. Trimming stripped 7 bases from V and 8 bases from J, with 9 bases between. The CDR3 here is CASQGIGYTF. The CDR3, as DNA: TGTGCCAGCCAAGGGATAGGCTACACCTTC. Drawing the rest from reference TRBV9 and TRBJ1-2, the complete variable domain is DSGVTQTPKHLITATGQRVTLRCSPRSGDLSVYWYQQSLDQGLQFLIQYYNGEERAKGNILERFSAQQFPDLHSELNLSSLELGDSALYFCASQGIGYTFGSGTRLTVV.

The rearrangement joins TRBV20-1 to TRBJ2-1; D is perhaps TRBD2 (5 bases). V lost 1 base and J lost 5, with 12 bases in between. CDR1 and CDR2 from the germline V gene are DFQATT and SNEGSKA (reference sequence). The CDR3 has 14 amino acids. The CDR3: CSARGLRTHNEQFF. In nucleotides, the CDR3 is TGCAGTGCTAGAGGCTTGCGGACTCACAATGAGCAGTTCTTC.